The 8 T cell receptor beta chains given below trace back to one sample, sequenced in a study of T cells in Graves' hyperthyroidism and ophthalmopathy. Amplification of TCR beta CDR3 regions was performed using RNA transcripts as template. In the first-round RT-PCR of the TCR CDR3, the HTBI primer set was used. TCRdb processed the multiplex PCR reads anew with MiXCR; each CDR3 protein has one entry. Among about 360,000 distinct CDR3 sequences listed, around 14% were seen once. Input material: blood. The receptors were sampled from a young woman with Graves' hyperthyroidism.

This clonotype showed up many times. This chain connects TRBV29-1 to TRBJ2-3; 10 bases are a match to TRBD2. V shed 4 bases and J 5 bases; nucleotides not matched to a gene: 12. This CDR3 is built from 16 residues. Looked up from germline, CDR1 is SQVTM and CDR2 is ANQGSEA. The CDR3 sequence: CSVVRGTSAPQDTQYF. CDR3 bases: TGCAGCGTTGTCCGAGGGACTAGCGCACCGCAAGATACGCAGTATTTT.

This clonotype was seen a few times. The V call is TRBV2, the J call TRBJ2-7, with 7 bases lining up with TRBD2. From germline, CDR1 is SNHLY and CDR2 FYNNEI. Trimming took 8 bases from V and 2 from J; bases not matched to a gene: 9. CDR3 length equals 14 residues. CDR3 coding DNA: TGTGCCAGCCACGGCGGGGGAGTCCCCTACGAGCAGTACTTC. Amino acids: CASHGGGVPYEQYF.

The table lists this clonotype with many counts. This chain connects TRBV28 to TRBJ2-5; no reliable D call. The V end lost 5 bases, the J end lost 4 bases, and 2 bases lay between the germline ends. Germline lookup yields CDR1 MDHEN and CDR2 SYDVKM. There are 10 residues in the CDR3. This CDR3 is CASSIETQYF. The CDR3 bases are TGTGCCAGCAGTATAGAGACCCAGTACTTC.

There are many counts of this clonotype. CDR3 bases: TGCAGCGAACAGGGATCGAACACTGAAGCTTTCTTT. This codes for CSEQGSNTEAFF. The chain has TRBV29-1 and TRBJ1-1; D perhaps matches TRBD1 (6 bases). The CDR3 length is 12 residues. Trimming took 7 bases from V and 1 from J, leaving 10 bases between them. Germline V lookup: CDR1 SQVTM, CDR2 ANQGSEA.

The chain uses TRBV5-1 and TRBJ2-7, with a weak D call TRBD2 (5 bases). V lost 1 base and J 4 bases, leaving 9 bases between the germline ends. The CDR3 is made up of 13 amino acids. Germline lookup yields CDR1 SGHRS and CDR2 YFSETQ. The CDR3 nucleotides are TGCGCCAGCAGCTTGAATAGCGAATACGAGCAGTACTTC. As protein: CASSLNSEYEQYF.

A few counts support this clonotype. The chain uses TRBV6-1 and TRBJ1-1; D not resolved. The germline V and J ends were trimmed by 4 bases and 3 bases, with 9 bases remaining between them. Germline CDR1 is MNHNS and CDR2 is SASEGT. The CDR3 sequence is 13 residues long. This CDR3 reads CASSVQEDTEAFF. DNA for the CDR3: TGTGCCAGCAGTGTCCAGGAAGACACTGAAGCTTTCTTT.

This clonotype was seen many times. The CDR3 loop reads CARAQVAGGYNEQFF. In nucleotides, the CDR3 is TGTGCCAGGGCCCAAGTGGCGGGGGGCTACAATGAGCAGTTCTTC. This chain uses TRBV27 with TRBJ2-1; 8 nucleotides match TRBD2. CDR3 length: 15 amino acids. J lost 3 bases, V lost 9 bases, and 10 bases had no gene match. CDR1 is MNHEY and CDR2 is SMNVEV in the germline V gene (reference sequence).

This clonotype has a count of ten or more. The CDR3 loop is CASSPRAYQETQYF. The CDR3, as DNA: TGTGCCAGCTCACCTAGGGCGTACCAAGAGACCCAGTACTTC. The chain uses TRBV18 and TRBJ2-5; no reliable D call. This CDR3 is 14 amino acids long. The germline V gene encodes CDR1 KGHSH and CDR2 LQKENI. Between the trimmed V and J ends, which lost 3 bases and 0 bases, there was a span of 8 bases.